This T cell receptor beta chain was recorded in a study of blood T cell repertoires in COVID-19. The wider study: The United States, Italy and Spain provided the acute and convalescent COVID-19 samples.

The CDR3 sequence is 16 residues long. Germline values: CDR1 LNHNV, CDR2 YYDKDF (reference sequence). The ends lost 1 base at V and 4 bases at J; junction bases unmatched: 4. The age range of participants was 18 to 89 years, with residence in about two dozen US areas. Membership in each cohort depended on participant-reported clinical history. Authors' analysis steps: The authors estimated nucleated cell counts from reference gene primer amplification. The data were produced by immunoSEQ multiplex PCR, yet TCRdb's version contains in-frame clones alone and is incomplete. The V and J calls and clone size come from that table; D and trimming were worked out from the DNA. Seen here are 150,000 to 200,000 clones, 81% observed once, and the top ten hold roughly 5%.

Sequenced sample: PBMCs or T cells enriched from blood (not recorded which). This chain connects TRBV15 to TRBJ2-1; 10 nucleotides agree with TRBD1. The sequence was collected from a woman aged 35 to 49 with acute COVID-19. The CDR3 region has the DNA TGTGCCACCAGCAGAGCATCGGGACAGGGGTACAATGAGCAGTTCTTC. Its protein product is CATSRASGQGYNEQFF.